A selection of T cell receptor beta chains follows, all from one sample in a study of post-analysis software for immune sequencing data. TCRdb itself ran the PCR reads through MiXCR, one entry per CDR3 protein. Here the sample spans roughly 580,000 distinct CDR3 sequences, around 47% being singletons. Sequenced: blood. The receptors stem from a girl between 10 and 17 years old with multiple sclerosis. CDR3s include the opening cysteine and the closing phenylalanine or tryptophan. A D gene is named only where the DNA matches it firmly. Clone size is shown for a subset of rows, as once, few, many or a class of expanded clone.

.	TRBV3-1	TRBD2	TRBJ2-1	CASQVYGRDYNEQFF	TGTGCCAGCCAAGTTTACGGGAGGGACTACAATGAGCAGTTCTTC
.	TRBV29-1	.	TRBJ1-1	CSVAAVNTEAFF	TGCAGCGTTGCGGCGGTGAACACTGAAGCTTTCTTT
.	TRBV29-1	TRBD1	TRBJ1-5	CSVAGTGGGGNQPQHF	TGCAGCGTTGCCGGGACAGGGGGCGGTGGCAATCAGCCCCAGCATTTT
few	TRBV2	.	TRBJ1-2	CASSSGAGYTF	TGTGCCAGCAGTTCAGGGGCTGGCTACACCTTC
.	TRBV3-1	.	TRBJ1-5	CASSSGSFRNNQPQHF	TGTGCCAGCAGCTCCGGATCGTTTAGGAACAATCAGCCCCAGCATTTT
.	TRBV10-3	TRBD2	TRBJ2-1	CAIGLAGDRDNEQFF	TGTGCCATCGGACTAGCGGGCGACAGGGACAATGAGCAGTTCTTC
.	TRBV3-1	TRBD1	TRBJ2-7	CASSQGVRGNEQYF	TGTGCCAGCAGCCAAGGAGTCAGGGGGAACGAGCAGTACTTC
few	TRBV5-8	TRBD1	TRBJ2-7	CASSPPGQTDEQYF	TGTGCCAGCAGCCCCCCGGGACAGACAGACGAGCAGTACTTC
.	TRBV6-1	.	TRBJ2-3	CAIGDSRSGADTQYF	TGTGCCATTGGGGACTCCCGAAGTGGGGCAGATACGCAGTATTTT
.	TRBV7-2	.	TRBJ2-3	CASSPIRGDTQYF	TGTGCCAGCAGCCCTATCCGAGGAGATACGCAGTATTTT
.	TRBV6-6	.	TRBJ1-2	CASSSHYWDYGYTF	TGTGCCAGCAGTTCCCATTATTGGGACTATGGCTACACCTTC
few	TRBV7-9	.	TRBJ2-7	CASSSAGSYEQYF	TGTGCCAGCAGCTCAGCCGGCAGCTACGAGCAGTACTTC
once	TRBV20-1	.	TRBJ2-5	CSASVVASIEEAQYF	TGCAGTGCTAGTGTCGTCGCTAGCATAGAAGAGGCCCAGTACTTC
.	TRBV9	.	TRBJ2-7	CASSDPQGGRREQYF	TGTGCCAGCAGCGACCCCCAAGGGGGGCGGCGCGAGCAGTACTTC
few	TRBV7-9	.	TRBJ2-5	CASSLGSRRETQYF	TGTGCCAGCAGCTTAGGGTCGAGGCGAGAGACCCAGTACTTC
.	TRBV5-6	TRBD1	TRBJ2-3	CASSDTGVDTQYF	TGTGCCAGCAGCGATACAGGGGTGGATACGCAGTATTTT
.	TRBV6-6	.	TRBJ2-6	CASTSPGDVLTF	TGTGCCAGCACCTCCCCTGGCGACGTCCTGACTTTC
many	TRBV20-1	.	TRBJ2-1	CSASGSYNEQFF	TGCAGTGCTTCGGGGTCCTACAATGAGCAGTTCTTC
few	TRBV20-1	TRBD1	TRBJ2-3	CSATGTGSTDTQYF	TGCAGTGCTACCGGGACAGGGAGCACAGATACGCAGTATTTT
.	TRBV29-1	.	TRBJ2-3	CSVRPRDGISTDTQYF	TGCAGCGTTCGACCCCGGGACGGAATTTCCACAGATACGCAGTATTTT
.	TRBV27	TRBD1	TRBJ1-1	CTSSLIPTGVAEAFF	TGTACCAGCAGTTTAATCCCGACAGGGGTCGCTGAAGCTTTCTTT
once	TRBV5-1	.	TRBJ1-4	CASSLQGGAGNEKLFF	TGCGCCAGCAGCCTCCAAGGGGGGGCAGGGAATGAAAAACTGTTTTTT
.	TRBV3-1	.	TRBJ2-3	CASSQDYGEDTQYF	TGTGCCAGCAGCCAAGATTACGGGGAAGATACGCAGTATTTT
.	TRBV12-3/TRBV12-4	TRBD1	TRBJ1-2	CASSSDREYYGYTF	TGTGCCAGCAGTTCCGACAGGGAGTACTATGGCTACACCTTC
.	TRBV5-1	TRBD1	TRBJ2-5	CASKGQNQETQYF	TGCGCCAGCAAGGGACAGAACCAAGAGACCCAGTACTTC
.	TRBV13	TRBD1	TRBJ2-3	CASSRDRGSQYF	TGTGCCAGCAGCAGGGACAGGGGCTCGCAGTATTTT
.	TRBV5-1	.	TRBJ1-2	CASSLVGNGYTF	TGCGCCAGCAGCTTGGTGGGTAATGGCTACACCTTC
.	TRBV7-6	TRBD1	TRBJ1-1	CASSRDSSTEAFF	TGTGCCAGCAGCCGGGACAGCAGCACTGAAGCTTTCTTT
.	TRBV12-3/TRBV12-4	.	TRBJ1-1	CASEDSMNTEAFF	TGTGCCAGCGAGGACAGTATGAACACTGAAGCTTTCTTT
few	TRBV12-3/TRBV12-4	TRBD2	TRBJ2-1	CASSPVGLAGEGDEQFF	TGTGCCAGCAGCCCGGTGGGGCTAGCGGGAGAAGGCGATGAGCAGTTCTTC
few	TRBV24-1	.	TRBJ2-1	CATSGGLGQFF	TGTGCCACCAGTGGGGGGCTTGGGCAGTTCTTC
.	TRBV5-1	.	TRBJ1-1	CASSLAGGRSNTEAFF	TGCGCCAGCAGCTTGGCGGGGGGCAGAAGTAACACTGAAGCTTTCTTT
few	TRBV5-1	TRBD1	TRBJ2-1	CASSLSWTGGYNEQFF	TGCGCCAGTAGCCTCAGCTGGACAGGGGGCTACAATGAGCAGTTCTTC
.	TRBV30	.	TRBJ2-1	CASKTTYEQFF	TGTGCCTCCAAGACCACCTACGAGCAGTTCTTC
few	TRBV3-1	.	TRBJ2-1	CASSQVSKHERFF	TGTGCCAGCAGCCAAGTATCCAAGCATGAGCGGTTCTTC
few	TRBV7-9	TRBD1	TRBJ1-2	CASSFRGSGYTF	TGTGCCAGCAGCTTCAGGGGGTCTGGCTACACCTTC
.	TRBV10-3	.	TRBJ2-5	CAVSPGRRDGEETQYF	TGTGCCGTCAGTCCTGGTCGGCGGGACGGGGAGGAGACCCAGTACTTC
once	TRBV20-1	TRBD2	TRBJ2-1	CSASSNGLAGMSYNEQFF	TGCAGTGCTAGTAGTAATGGGCTAGCGGGTATGTCCTACAATGAGCAGTTCTTC
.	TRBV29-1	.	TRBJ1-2	CSVESGNYGYTF	TGCAGCGTTGAAAGCGGGAACTATGGCTACACCTTC
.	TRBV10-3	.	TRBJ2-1	CAIMGGPSSYEQFF	TGTGCCATCATGGGGGGGCCGAGCTCCTACGAGCAGTTCTTC
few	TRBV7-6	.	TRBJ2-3	CASSLVPLQAGTDTQYF	TGTGCCAGCAGCTTAGTGCCTCTTCAGGCAGGGACAGATACGCAGTATTTT
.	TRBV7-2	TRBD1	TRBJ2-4	CASSGQGQGKRRTQYF	TGTGCCAGCAGCGGACAGGGACAGGGAAAACGGAGAACCCAGTACTTC
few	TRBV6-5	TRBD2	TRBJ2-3	CASSYSASGLSTDTQYF	TGTGCCAGCAGTTACTCTGCTAGCGGACTTAGCACAGATACGCAGTATTTT
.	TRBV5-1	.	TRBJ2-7	CASSTPRQNTYEQYF	TGCGCCAGCAGCACCCCGAGACAGAATACCTACGAGCAGTACTTC
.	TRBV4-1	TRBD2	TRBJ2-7	CASSQGPSGGGEQYF	TGCGCCAGCAGCCAAGGGCCTAGCGGGGGTGGTGAGCAGTACTTC
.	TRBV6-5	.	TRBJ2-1	CASSYEGQKRQFF	TGTGCCAGCAGTTACGAAGGACAGAAGAGGCAGTTCTTC
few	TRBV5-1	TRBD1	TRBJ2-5	CASSSSPGTGIQETQYF	TGCGCCAGCAGCTCCTCTCCCGGGACAGGGATTCAAGAGACCCAGTACTTC
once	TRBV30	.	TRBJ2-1	CAGTPSGGEQFF	TGTGCCGGTACACCGAGTGGGGGTGAGCAGTTCTTC
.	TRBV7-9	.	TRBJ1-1	CASSLKGGRPMNTEAFF	TGTGCCAGCAGCTTAAAGGGCGGAAGGCCTATGAACACTGAAGCTTTCTTT